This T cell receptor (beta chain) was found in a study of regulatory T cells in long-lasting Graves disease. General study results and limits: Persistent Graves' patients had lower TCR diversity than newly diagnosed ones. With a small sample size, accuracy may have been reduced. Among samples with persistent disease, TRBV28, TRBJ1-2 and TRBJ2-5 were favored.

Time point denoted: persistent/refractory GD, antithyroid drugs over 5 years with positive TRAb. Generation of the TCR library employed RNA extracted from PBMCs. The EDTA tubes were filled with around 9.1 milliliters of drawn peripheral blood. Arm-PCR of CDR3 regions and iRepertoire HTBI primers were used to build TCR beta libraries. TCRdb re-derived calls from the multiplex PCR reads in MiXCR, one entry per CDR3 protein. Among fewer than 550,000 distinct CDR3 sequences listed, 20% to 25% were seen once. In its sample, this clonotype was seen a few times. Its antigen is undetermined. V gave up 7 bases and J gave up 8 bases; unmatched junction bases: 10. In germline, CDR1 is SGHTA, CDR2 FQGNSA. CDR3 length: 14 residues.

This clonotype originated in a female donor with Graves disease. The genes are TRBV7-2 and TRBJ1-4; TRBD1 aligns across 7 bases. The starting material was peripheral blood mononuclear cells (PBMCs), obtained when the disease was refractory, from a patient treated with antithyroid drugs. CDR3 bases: TGTGCCAGCAAGCTTAGACAGGGAGGGGAAAAACTGTTTTTT. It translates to CASKLRQGGEKLFF.